A selection of T cell receptor beta chains follows, all from one sample in a study of CD8+ T cells in alopecia areata. Repertoires were generated with immunoSEQ multiplex PCR, while TCRdb's copy carries only in-frame clones and drops some. The sample includes some 110,000 clones, 58% seen only once; the top ten take almost 30%. The sequencing used CD8+ T cells sorted from blood, collected at week 4, from a patient treated with tofacitinib. The receptors stem from a human donor with alopecia areata. Each CDR3 is given with its conserved first and last residue. D genes are given only for firm matches. Expanded clones are given a class, and other clones once, few, many or no size at all.

D gene	V gene	J gene	clone size	CDR3 DNA	CDR3 protein
TRBD1	TRBV30	TRBJ2-1	.	TGTGCCTTCCGGGACAGTCACAATGAGCAGTTCTTC	CAFRDSHNEQFF
TRBD1	TRBV7-9	TRBJ1-1	.	TGTGCCAGCAGCCCACCCGGACAGGGAAACACTGAAGCTTTCTTT	CASSPPGQGNTEAFF
.	TRBV29-1	TRBJ2-7	once	TGCAGCGTTAGGGAGGGGGCCTACGAGCAGTACTTC	CSVREGAYEQYF
TRBD1	TRBV4-3	TRBJ1-5	few	TGCGCCAGCAGCCAAGAGAACGACAGGGGCGGACAGCCCCAGCATTTT	CASSQENDRGGQPQHF
.	TRBV27	TRBJ1-1	.	TGTGCCAGCAGTTCCGGGACAGAAGCTTTCTTT	CASSSGTEAFF
.	TRBV7-9	TRBJ2-7	.	TGTGCCAGCAGCTCGCCAGCCCCCCGCTACGAGCAGTACTTC	CASSSPAPRYEQYF
.	TRBV29-1	TRBJ2-2	.	TGCAGCGTTGTCCGGGCCCGGGGGGAGCTGTTTTTT	CSVVRARGELFF
.	TRBV30	TRBJ2-3	.	TGTGCCTGGAGTGTAGGCGATACGCAGTATTTT	CAWSVGDTQYF
.	TRBV30	TRBJ1-1	.	TGTGCCTGGAGTGTACTTGGGGCTGAAGCTTTCTTT	CAWSVLGAEAFF
.	TRBV25-1	TRBJ2-5	.	TGTGCCAGCAGTGATCTTAAAGGGAAAGAGACCCAGTACTTC	CASSDLKGKETQYF
.	TRBV19	TRBJ1-1	.	TGTGCCAGTAGTGAGGGTAGCCCGTTTAACACTGAAGCTTTCTTT	CASSEGSPFNTEAFF
.	TRBV30	TRBJ2-6	.	TGTGCCTGGAGCTCGGGGGCTGGGGCCAACGTCCTGACTTTC	CAWSSGAGANVLTF
.	TRBV20-1	TRBJ1-2	.	TGCAGTGCTAGAGACTTATATGGCTACACCTTC	CSARDLYGYTF
.	TRBV29-1	TRBJ1-2	.	TGCAGCGTTGAATTGCCTACGGACTATGGCTACACCTTC	CSVELPTDYGYTF